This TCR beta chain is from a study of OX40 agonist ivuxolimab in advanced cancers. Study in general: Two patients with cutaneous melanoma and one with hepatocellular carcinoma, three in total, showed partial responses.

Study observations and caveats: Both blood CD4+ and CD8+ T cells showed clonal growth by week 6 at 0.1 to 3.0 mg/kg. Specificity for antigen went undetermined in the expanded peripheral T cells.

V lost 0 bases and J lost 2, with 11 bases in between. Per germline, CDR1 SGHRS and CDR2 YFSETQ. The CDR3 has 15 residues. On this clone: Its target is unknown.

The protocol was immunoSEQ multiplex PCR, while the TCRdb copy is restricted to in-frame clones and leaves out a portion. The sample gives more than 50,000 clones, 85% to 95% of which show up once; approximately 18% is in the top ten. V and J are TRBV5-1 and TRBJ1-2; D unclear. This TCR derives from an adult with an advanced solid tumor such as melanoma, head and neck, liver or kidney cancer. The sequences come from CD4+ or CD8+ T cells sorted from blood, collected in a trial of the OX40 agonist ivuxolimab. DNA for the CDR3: TGCGCCAGCAGCTTGGGCGGGGATTGGAACTATGGCTACACCTTC. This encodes CASSLGGDWNYGYTF.